Sequencing of this T cell receptor beta chain was carried out in a study of vaccination effects on CD4 cells after COVID-19. Some clones are missing from TCRdb's copy, which holds only in-frame ones; the method was immunoSEQ multiplex PCR. The sample shows more than 30,000 clones, 82% of them seen only once. V gave up 0 bases and J gave up 0 bases, with 8 bases separating them. This CDR3 has 15 residues. The germline gives CDR1 SGHRS, CDR2 YFSETQ. Remarks on this clone: Its target is unknown.

Following 10 days of culture, CD4+ T cells were isolated. The chain uses TRBV5-1 and TRBJ2-3; weak D call: TRBD2 (5 bases). Sequenced material: CD4+ T cells from PBMCs cultured without peptide, taken before COVID-19 vaccination. This receptor was identified in a human donor who received a COVID-19 vaccine. The CDR3 protein is CASSLDGKSTDTQYF. Written as DNA, the CDR3 is TGCGCCAGCAGCTTGGACGGGAAAAGCACAGATACGCAGTATTTT.